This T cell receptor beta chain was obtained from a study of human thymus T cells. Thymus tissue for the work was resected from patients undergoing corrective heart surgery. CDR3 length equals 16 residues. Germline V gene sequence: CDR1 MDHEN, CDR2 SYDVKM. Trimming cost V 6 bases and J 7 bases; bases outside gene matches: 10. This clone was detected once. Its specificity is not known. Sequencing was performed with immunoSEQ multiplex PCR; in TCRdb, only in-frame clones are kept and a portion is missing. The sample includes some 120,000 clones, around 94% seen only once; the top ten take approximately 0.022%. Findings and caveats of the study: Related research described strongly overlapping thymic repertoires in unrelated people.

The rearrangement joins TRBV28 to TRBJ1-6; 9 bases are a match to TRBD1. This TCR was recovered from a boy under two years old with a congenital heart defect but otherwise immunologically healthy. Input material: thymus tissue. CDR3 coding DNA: TGTGCCAGCAGAGGAACCCGGGACAGGGTAAATTCACCCCTCCACTTT. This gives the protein CASRGTRDRVNSPLHF.